Shown below are 4 T cell receptor beta chains from a single sample sequenced in a study of blood T cell repertoires in COVID-19. Some clones are missing from TCRdb's copy, which holds only in-frame ones; the method was immunoSEQ multiplex PCR. Of about 200,000 clones listed, roughly 87% are singletons. The sequenced material came from PBMCs or T cells enriched from blood (not recorded which). The receptors were sampled from a woman in her thirties or forties with acute COVID-19.

The CDR3 nucleotides read TGTGCCAGCAGCTTAGGAGTGGGACTACCGGTCACAGATACGCAGTATTTT. Translation gives CASSLGVGLPVTDTQYF. The chain is built from TRBV7-2 and TRBJ2-3; 7 positions match TRBD2. CDR3 length: 17 residues. Germline CDR1 is SGHTA and CDR2 is FQGNSA. V was clipped by 1 base and J by 2 bases; unmatched bases: 9. Variable domain in full (rest from reference TRBV7-2 and TRBJ2-3): GAGVSQSPSNKVTEKGKDVELRCDPISGHTALYWYRQSLGQGLEFLIYFQGNSAPDKSGLPSDRFSAERTGGSVSTLTIQRTQQEDSAVYLCASSLGVGLPVTDTQYFGPGTRLTVL.

The chain couples TRBV7-9 to TRBJ1-1; no clear D. The V end lost 1 base, the J end lost 1 base, and 7 bases lay between the germline ends. The germline CDR1 and CDR2 sequences are SEHNR and FQNEAQ (reference sequence). The CDR3 spans 14 residues. The CDR3 is CASSLVEANTEAFF. The CDR3 DNA reads as TGTGCCAGCAGCTTAGTGGAGGCGAACACTGAAGCTTTCTTT.

This clone was detected a few times. V usage is TRBV11-2 and J usage is TRBJ2-7; D is unresolved. Germline V CDR1 and CDR2: SGHAT, FQNNGV. CDR3 length equals 13 residues. V lost 4 bases to trimming and J lost 3 bases, with 10 bases between them. The CDR3 DNA reads TGTGCCAGCAGCTATACCACTCTCTACGAGCAGTACTTC. As protein: CASSYTTLYEQYF.

This chain connects TRBV6-5 to TRBJ2-5, with a weak D call TRBD2 (6 bases). Trimming pared 8 bases from V and 7 bases from J, leaving 17 bases between. The CDR3 sequence is 13 residues long. CDR1 is MNHEY, CDR2 SVGAGI, per germline. In nucleotides, the CDR3 is TGTGCCAGCCGGGGGTCGGGCGAGAGGACCCAGTACTTC. Translated: CASRGSGERTQYF.